Included here is one TCR beta chain sequence, with context. The antigen remains undetermined. Following autologous stem cell transplantation, relapse occurred in every patient, and exposure to brentuximab vedotin varied. The sample is drawn from a study of PD-1 blockade in classical Hodgkin lymphoma. The wider study: Nivolumab dosed at 3 mg/kg went to patients intravenously every 2 weeks.

This CDR3 region has 17 residues. Germline V gene lookup returns CDR1 LNHDA and CDR2 SQIVND (reference sequence). The V segment lost 8 bases and the J segment 4 bases; nucleotides outside the gene matches: 18. Study-wide results and limits: TCR diversity at baseline was reported to be reduced in newly diagnosed patients relative to healthy donors. TCR diversity in CD4+, not CD8+, cells rose significantly by C4D1.

Only in-frame clones appear in the TCRdb table, and some are missing; sequencing was by immunoSEQ multiplex PCR. The sample lists 40,000 or so clones, more than 70% occurring once. This material consisted of peripheral blood mononuclear cells (PBMCs), taken at baseline. This receptor was taken from a human donor with classical Hodgkin lymphoma. The chain joins TRBV19 to TRBJ2-7; 9 nucleotides align to TRBD2. Written as DNA, the CDR3 is TGTGCCAGTTGGGCAGCGGGGGGCCGGTACGAGGGGTACGAGCAGTACTTC. It translates to CASWAAGGRYEGYEQYF.